The 30 T cell receptor beta chains presented below share a single source sample, sequenced in a study of cytomegalovirus exposure and HLA in healthy donors. The study ran its PCR with 60 Vbeta and 13 Jbeta primers. The assay was immunoSEQ multiplex PCR, and TCRdb's table has in-frame clones only and misses some. The table has 75,000 to 100,000 clones, roughly 80% seen once. The sequenced sample consisted of PBMCs. The receptors were gathered from a man aged 40-55 years in good health and CMV-seronegative.

The chain uses TRBV7-9 and TRBJ1-5, with TRBD1 identical over 8 bases. Germline V gene lookup returns CDR1 SEHNR and CDR2 FQNEAQ (reference sequence). The length of the CDR3 is 12 residues. Trimming took 11 bases from V and 2 from J; bases not matched to a gene: 2. This CDR3 is CAPTGGNQPQHF. In nucleotides, the CDR3 is TGTGCCCCGACAGGGGGCAATCAGCCCCAGCATTTT. The entire variable domain, with the rest obtained from reference TRBV7-9 and TRBJ1-5, is as follows: DTGVSQNPRHKITKRGQNVTFRCDPISEHNRLYWYRQTLGQGPEFLTYFQNEAQLEKSRLLSDRFSAERPKGSFSTLEIQRTEQGDSAMYLCAPTGGNQPQHFGDGTRLSIL.

The chain links TRBV6-4 to TRBJ2-3; TRBD2 matches at 9 bases. V dropped 4 bases and J dropped 3; count of bases not matched to a gene: 5. This CDR3 is built from 15 residues. The germline gives CDR1 MRHNA, CDR2 SNTAGT. The CDR3 region has the DNA TGTGCCAGCAGTGTGGGACTAGCCGAAACAGATACGCAGTATTTT. Its translation: CASSVGLAETDTQYF.

This clone has only a few counts. The rearrangement uses TRBV6-1 and TRBJ2-7; tentatively, D is TRBD2 (6 bases). V lost 3 bases to trimming and J lost 5 bases, with 14 bases between them. The CDR3 totals 14 residues. Germline V gene lookup returns CDR1 MNHNS and CDR2 SASEGT. For the CDR3, the DNA is TGTGCCAGCAGTGACGGGGGTAAGGGTGACGAGCAGTACTTC. Encoded protein: CASSDGGKGDEQYF.

The chain combines TRBV28 with TRBJ1-2, with TRBD1 matching over 10 bases. There are 15 residues in the CDR3. Losses at the gene ends were 4 bases for V and 7 bases for J; bases not matched to a gene: 9. Germline loops: CDR1 MDHEN, CDR2 SYDVKM. The CDR3 coding sequence is TGTGCCAGCAGTTCCTGGGGACAGGGGACGTCTGGCTACACCTTC. This codes for CASSSWGQGTSGYTF.

This chain links TRBV5-6 with TRBJ1-4; TRBD1 matches at 8 bases. Germline-derived CDR1 and CDR2 are SGHDT and YYEEEE. This CDR3 spans 16 amino acids. After removal of 3 bases from V and 8 bases from J, the junction contained 12 bases not matched to a gene. CDR3 sequence (DNA): TGTGCCAGCAGCTCAACAGGGGGTCTTGGACTCGAAAAACTGTTTTTT. This sequence encodes CASSSTGGLGLEKLFF.

In this sample, this clone turned up a few times. The chain employs TRBV4-2 and TRBJ2-7; a weak D match, TRBD2 (6 bases). The V end lost 0 bases, the J end lost 0 bases, and 21 bases lay between the germline ends. The CDR3 covers 19 residues. CDR1 LGHNA and CDR2 YNFKEQ come from the germline V gene. The CDR3 loop is CASSQDSPSTSSRSYEQYF. CDR3 nucleotides: TGTGCCAGCAGCCAAGATAGCCCTTCGACTAGTTCCCGCTCCTACGAGCAGTACTTC.

The V and J genes are TRBV6-4 and TRBJ2-2, with TRBD2 matching 9 bases. Germline V gene data show CDR1 as MRHNA and CDR2 as SNTAGT. The trim removed 0 bases at V and 1 base at J, leaving 0 bases unmatched. The CDR3 contains 16 residues. The CDR3 region has the DNA TGTGCCAGCAGTGACTCACTAGCGGGGAACACCGGGGAGCTGTTTTTT. Translated, it gives CASSDSLAGNTGELFF.

The CDR3 loop reads CASSSMTGTGINEQFF. The DNA for the CDR3 is TGTGCCAGCAGCTCCATGACCGGGACAGGTATCAATGAGCAGTTCTTC. V gene TRBV7-8 combines with J gene TRBJ2-1; 8 bases line up with TRBD1. The CDR3 covers 16 residues. Germline CDR1 SGHVS, CDR2 FQNEAQ. The J segment lost 6 bases and the V segment lost 4 bases, leaving 11 bases of the junction unmatched. Drawing the rest from reference TRBV7-8 and TRBJ2-1, the complete variable domain is GAGVSQSPRYKVAKRGQDVALRCDPISGHVSLFWYQQALGQGPEFLTYFQNEAQLDKSGLPSDRFFAERPEGSVSTLKIQRTQQEDSAVYLCASSSMTGTGINEQFFGPGTRLTVL.

Only a few counts were recorded for this clone. The chain joins TRBV5-1 to TRBJ1-2; 7 nucleotides match TRBD1. This CDR3 spans 14 amino acids. V dropped 4 bases and J dropped 8; count of bases not matched to a gene: 11. Germline V gene lookup returns CDR1 SGHRS and CDR2 YFSETQ. The CDR3 DNA follows: TGCGCCAGCAGCCAAAACGACAGGGCGAGGGGCTACACCTTC. Its translation: CASSQNDRARGYTF.

The chain links TRBV5-4 to TRBJ1-4; 8 bases are a match to TRBD1. The CDR3 is made up of 14 amino acids. V shed 4 bases and J 4 bases; nucleotides not matched to a gene: 3. Germline V lookup: CDR1 SGHNT, CDR2 YYREEE (reference sequence). CDR3 coding DNA: TGTGCCAGCAGCCAGACAGGGGTTAATGAAAAACTGTTTTTT. Amino acid sequence: CASSQTGVNEKLFF.

J is TRBJ2-6 and V is TRBV30; possibly TRBD1 for D (6 bases). The CDR3 totals 17 residues. Germline loops: CDR1 GTSNPN, CDR2 SVGIG (reference sequence). Trimming removed 4 bases at V and 0 bases at J, with 16 bases between. The CDR3 loop is CAWTRSNRASGANVLTF. CDR3 DNA sequence: TGTGCCTGGACCCGTTCGAACAGGGCCTCTGGGGCCAACGTCCTGACTTTC.

This chain links TRBV19 with TRBJ2-3, with TRBD2 matching 8 bases. Looked up from germline, CDR1 is LNHDA and CDR2 is SQIVND (reference sequence). The junction had 15 bases not matched to a gene; V was cut back by 5 bases and J by 5 bases. This CDR3 has 17 residues. The chain's CDR3 is CASSAAWTSSRGDTQYF. The CDR3 region has the DNA TGTGCCAGTAGTGCGGCATGGACTAGCAGTAGAGGAGATACGCAGTATTTT.

V gene TRBV5-1 combines with J gene TRBJ1-2; D gene uncertain. Germline CDR1 and CDR2: SGHRS and YFSETQ. CDR3 size: 13 residues. V dropped 4 bases and J dropped 8 bases, with 15 bases sitting between them. The CDR3 DNA sequence: TGCGCCAGCAGCCTGTCTCCCGCGTCCGGCTACACCTTC. This translates into CASSLSPASGYTF.

The V gene is TRBV19, the J gene TRBJ1-1, with 8 bases matching TRBD1. V gave up 2 bases and J gave up 1 base; unmatched junction bases: 3. Germline V gives CDR1 LNHDA, CDR2 SQIVND (reference sequence). This CDR3 contains 15 residues. The CDR3 nucleotides are TGTGCCAGTAGTATATCGGACAGGGCGAACACTGAAGCTTTCTTT. Amino acids: CASSISDRANTEAFF.

This clone was seen just once. The chain joins TRBV11-2 to TRBJ2-7; D perhaps matches TRBD1 (5 bases). V was shortened by 6 bases and J by 1 base, with 13 bases between the two germline ends. Germline V gives CDR1 SGHAT, CDR2 FQNNGV. The CDR3 extends over 14 amino acids. CDR3 in DNA: TGTGCCAGCAGACGAACGCAGGGTTCCTACGAGCAGTACTTC. Amino acid sequence: CASRRTQGSYEQYF. Looking up the rest from reference TRBV11-2 and TRBJ2-7 gives the full variable domain: EAGVAQSPRYKIIEKRQSVAFWCNPISGHATLYWYQQILGQGPKLLIQFQNNGVVDDSQLPKDRFSAERLKGVDSTLKIQPAKLEDSAVYLCASRRTQGSYEQYFGPGTRLTVT.

This rearrangement joins TRBV15 to TRBJ1-2, with TRBD1 as a possible D gene (5 bases). The CDR3 covers 14 residues. Trimming took 3 bases from V and 5 from J, leaving 13 bases between them. Looked up from germline, CDR1 is LNHNV and CDR2 is YYDKDF (reference sequence). The CDR3 DNA follows: TGTGCCACCAGCAGCCCCTCGACAGAGTATGGCTACACCTTC. This codes for CATSSPSTEYGYTF.

The chain joins TRBV30 to TRBJ2-7, with a weak D call TRBD2 (5 bases). This CDR3 has 13 amino acids. V gave up 0 bases and J gave up 0 bases, with 6 bases separating them. In germline, CDR1 is GTSNPN, CDR2 SVGIG (reference sequence). The CDR3 nucleotides are TGTGCCTGGAGTGTCGGGGACTCCTACGAGCAGTACTTC. This gives the protein CAWSVGDSYEQYF.

This chain uses TRBV10-3 with TRBJ1-1, with D perhaps TRBD1 (5 bases). The length of the CDR3 is 12 residues. Trimming removed 7 bases at V and 2 bases at J, with 8 bases between. Germline V gene lookup returns CDR1 ENHRY and CDR2 SYGVKD. The CDR3 is CAITQGNTEAFF. CDR3 nucleotide sequence: TGTGCCATCACCCAGGGTAACACTGAAGCTTTCTTT.

The V call is TRBV7-9, the J call TRBJ2-7; TRBD2 matches at 13 bases. Unmatched junction bases numbered 2, after V lost 5 bases and J lost 1 base. CDR3 length: 15 amino acids. Germline CDR1 and CDR2: SEHNR and FQNEAQ (reference sequence). CDR3 protein: CASSVGLAGSYEQYF. Written as DNA, the CDR3 is TGTGCCAGCAGCGTGGGACTAGCGGGGTCCTACGAGCAGTACTTC. Complete variable domain (other parts from reference TRBV7-9 and TRBJ2-7): DTGVSQNPRHKITKRGQNVTFRCDPISEHNRLYWYRQTLGQGPEFLTYFQNEAQLEKSRLLSDRFSAERPKGSFSTLEIQRTEQGDSAMYLCASSVGLAGSYEQYFGPGTRLTVT.

The chain couples TRBV27 to TRBJ2-7; D remains ambiguous. The V gene lost 3 bases and the J gene lost 0 bases, with 9 bases spanning the gap. This CDR3 has 14 amino acids. In germline, CDR1 is MNHEY, CDR2 SMNVEV (reference sequence). CDR3 sequence: CASSFLTSSYEQYF. The CDR3, as DNA: TGTGCCAGCAGTTTCCTGACAAGCTCCTACGAGCAGTACTTC.

In DNA form, the CDR3 reads TGTGCCAGCTCAAGGGGACAGGCCGCCTGGGGCTACACCTTC. Translated, it gives CASSRGQAAWGYTF. The chain recombines TRBV18 with TRBJ1-2; TRBD1 agrees at 8 bases. The CDR3 totals 14 residues. The trim removed 5 bases at V and 8 bases at J, leaving 10 bases unmatched. The V gene's germline CDR1 is KGHSH and CDR2 LQKENI.

V is TRBV18 and J is TRBJ2-3, with TRBD2 identical over 9 bases. Trimming at V came to 5 bases and at J to 4 bases, leaving 7 bases not matched to a gene. Germline CDR1 is KGHSH and CDR2 is LQKENI. The CDR3 sequence is 15 residues long. The CDR3 sequence: CASSAEVAGADTQYF. DNA of the CDR3: TGTGCCAGCTCAGCGGAGGTAGCGGGAGCAGATACGCAGTATTTT.

V gene TRBV7-9 combines with J gene TRBJ2-1; tentatively, D is TRBD2 (6 bases). CDR3 length: 16 residues. V was shortened by 1 base and J by 7 bases, with 17 bases between the two germline ends. Looked up from germline, CDR1 is SEHNR and CDR2 is FQNEAQ (reference sequence). The CDR3 DNA reads TGTGCCAGCAGCTTAGGGGGAGCGGGCGCCAGGAATGAGCAGTTCTTC. Encoded protein: CASSLGGAGARNEQFF.

J is TRBJ2-2 and V is TRBV10-1; tentative D call: TRBD1 (5 bases). The V and J ends lost 6 bases and 7 bases respectively, with 12 bases between them. Germline lookup yields CDR1 WNHNN and CDR2 SYGVQD (reference sequence). The CDR3 has 13 residues. CDR3 region: CASREDSHGELFF. The CDR3 nucleotides read TGCGCCAGCAGAGAAGACAGTCACGGGGAGCTGTTTTTT.

The V gene is TRBV6-1, the J gene TRBJ2-5; no reliable D call. The CDR3 has 14 amino acids. Germline V gives CDR1 MNHNS, CDR2 SASEGT. V gave up 4 bases and J gave up 1 base, with 10 bases separating them. The CDR3 DNA reads TGTGCCAGCAGTGGGTTGCGTCTCCAAGAGACCCAGTACTTC. Its protein is CASSGLRLQETQYF.

The chain has TRBV5-1 and TRBJ2-3; tentative D call: TRBD2 (7 bases). Trimming stripped 4 bases from V and 0 bases from J, with 18 bases between. Germline CDR1 reads SGHRS; CDR2 reads YFSETQ. This CDR3 has 17 amino acids. The CDR3: CASSPRGGGPSTDTQYF. CDR3 in DNA: TGCGCCAGCAGCCCGCGGGGCGGGGGCCCTAGCACAGATACGCAGTATTTT.

This chain connects TRBV7-2 to TRBJ2-1; 7 bases are a match to TRBD2. Looked up from germline, CDR1 is SGHTA and CDR2 is FQGNSA. This CDR3 contains 16 residues. The V segment lost 1 base and the J segment 4 bases; nucleotides outside the gene matches: 7. The CDR3 loop is CASSLDRLASYNEQFF. DNA for the CDR3: TGTGCCAGCAGCTTAGATAGACTAGCATCTTACAATGAGCAGTTCTTC.

V and J are TRBV7-6 and TRBJ1-1; no clear D gene. The CDR3 sequence is 14 residues long. Deletions cut 1 base from V and 4 bases from J, with 10 bases between. Germline loops: CDR1 SGHVS, CDR2 FNYEAQ. For the CDR3, the DNA is TGTGCCAGCAGCTTAGGGGAGTACGCCACTGAAGCTTTCTTT. As protein: CASSLGEYATEAFF.

This chain connects TRBV6-1 to TRBJ2-5, with a weak D call TRBD2 (6 bases). CDR1 and CDR2 from the germline V gene are MNHNS and SASEGT. V lost 3 bases and J 6 bases, leaving 11 bases between the germline ends. The length of the CDR3 is 13 residues. CDR3: CASSDLALKTQYF. In DNA, the CDR3 is TGTGCCAGCAGTGACCTAGCGCTAAAGACCCAGTACTTC.

The V and J genes are TRBV4-1 and TRBJ2-7, with a tentative D call TRBD2 (7 bases). V was trimmed by 3 bases and J by 0 bases, leaving 12 bases between them. CDR1 MGHRA and CDR2 YSYEKL come from the germline V gene. The CDR3 contains 15 residues. The CDR3 region is CASSHGGGGSYEQYF. The CDR3 DNA is TGCGCCAGCAGCCATGGGGGCGGGGGCTCCTACGAGCAGTACTTC.